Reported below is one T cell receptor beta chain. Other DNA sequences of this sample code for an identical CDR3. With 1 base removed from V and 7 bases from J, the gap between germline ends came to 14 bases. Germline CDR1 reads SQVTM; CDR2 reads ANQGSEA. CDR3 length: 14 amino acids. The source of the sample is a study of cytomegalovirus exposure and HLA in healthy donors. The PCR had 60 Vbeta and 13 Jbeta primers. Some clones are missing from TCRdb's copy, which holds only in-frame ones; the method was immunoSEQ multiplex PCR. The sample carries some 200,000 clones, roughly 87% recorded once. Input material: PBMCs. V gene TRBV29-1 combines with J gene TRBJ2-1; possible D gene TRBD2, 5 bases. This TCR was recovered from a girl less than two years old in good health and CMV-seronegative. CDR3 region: CSVEGPGRVNEQFF. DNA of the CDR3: TGCAGCGTTGAAGGGCCGGGGAGAGTGAATGAGCAGTTCTTC.